This T cell receptor beta chain emerged from a study of blood T cell repertoires in COVID-19. This clone was seen only once. Trimming cost V 2 bases and J 8 bases; bases outside gene matches: 8. In germline, CDR1 is SGDLS, CDR2 YYNGEE. The CDR3 runs to 15 residues. Assay: immunoSEQ multiplex PCR; the TCRdb copy retains only in-frame clones and omits some. The sample contains approximately 150,000 clones, around 84% of which appear only once. The sequence was obtained from a woman aged 50 to 60 with COVID-19, enrolled during active disease. The chain combines TRBV9 with TRBJ1-5; 9 bases fit TRBD1. The sequenced sample consisted of peripheral blood. CDR3 nucleotide sequence: TGTGCCAGCAGCGTGGGACAGGGTTTAGTGGAGCCCCAGCATTTT. Its protein is CASSVGQGLVEPQHF.